The rows below give T cell receptor beta chains drawn from one sample of a study of cytomegalovirus exposure and HLA in healthy donors. The method was immunoSEQ multiplex PCR; TCRdb's version includes in-frame clones alone and lacks a portion of them. The profile shows around 98,000 clones, about 81% of them singletons. Sample: PBMCs. These receptors all come from a man aged 40-49 years in good health and CMV-seronegative. Both conserved end residues are part of each CDR3. Fields, in order: CDR3 length, D gene, J gene, clone size, V gene, CDR3 protein, CDR3 DNA. A D gene is named only where the DNA matches it firmly. Clone size is not always given. Where it is, it says once, few, many or a class for expanded clones.

cdr3_length: 15
d_call: TRBD1
j_call: TRBJ2-5
clone_size: .
v_call: TRBV7-2
cdr3_aa: CASTPTGTYQKTQYF
cdr3_nt: TGTGCCAGCACCCCGACAGGGACGTACCAAAAGACCCAGTACTTC

cdr3_length: 16
d_call: TRBD2
j_call: TRBJ2-3
clone_size: once
v_call: TRBV7-6
cdr3_aa: CASSLAGGGVTDTQYF
cdr3_nt: TGTGCCAGCAGCTTAGCCGGGGGGGGAGTAACAGATACGCAGTATTTT

cdr3_length: 14
d_call: .
j_call: TRBJ1-5
clone_size: .
v_call: TRBV7-9
cdr3_aa: CASSLSQGGQPQHF
cdr3_nt: TGTGCCAGCAGCTTATCACAGGGCGGGCAGCCCCAGCATTTT

cdr3_length: 14
d_call: .
j_call: TRBJ1-2
clone_size: few
v_call: TRBV4-3
cdr3_aa: CASSQDLNSYGYTF
cdr3_nt: TGCGCCAGCAGCCAAGATCTGAACAGCTATGGCTACACCTTC

cdr3_length: 14
d_call: TRBD1
j_call: TRBJ1-3
clone_size: .
v_call: TRBV13
cdr3_aa: CASSARGHGNTIYF
cdr3_nt: TGTGCCAGCAGCGCCAGGGGGCACGGAAACACCATATATTTT

cdr3_length: 13
d_call: .
j_call: TRBJ1-2
clone_size: .
v_call: TRBV5-4
cdr3_aa: CASSSDRTGGYTF
cdr3_nt: TGTGCCAGCAGCTCCGACAGGACGGGAGGCTACACCTTC

cdr3_length: 14
d_call: TRBD1
j_call: TRBJ1-4
clone_size: .
v_call: TRBV28
cdr3_aa: CASSKDRFIEKLFF
cdr3_nt: TGTGCCAGCAGTAAGGACAGGTTCATTGAAAAACTGTTTTTT

cdr3_length: 16
d_call: .
j_call: TRBJ1-5
clone_size: .
v_call: TRBV19
cdr3_aa: CASRGGRGISNQPQHF
cdr3_nt: TGTGCCAGTAGGGGGGGTCGGGGCATCAGCAATCAGCCCCAGCATTTT

cdr3_length: 13
d_call: TRBD2
j_call: TRBJ2-3
clone_size: .
v_call: TRBV5-1
cdr3_aa: CASSLEARDYQYF
cdr3_nt: TGCGCCAGCAGCTTGGAGGCCCGGGACTATCAGTATTTT

cdr3_length: 14
d_call: .
j_call: TRBJ2-7
clone_size: .
v_call: TRBV4-1
cdr3_aa: CASSQEGQPFPAYF
cdr3_nt: TGCGCCAGCAGCCAAGAGGGACAACCCTTTCCTGCCTACTTC

cdr3_length: 14
d_call: .
j_call: TRBJ2-5
clone_size: .
v_call: TRBV29-1
cdr3_aa: CSVERLRGQETQYF
cdr3_nt: TGCAGCGTTGAACGTTTGCGGGGTCAAGAGACCCAGTACTTC

cdr3_length: 14
d_call: .
j_call: TRBJ1-2
clone_size: few
v_call: TRBV27
cdr3_aa: CASGTSPFNYGYTF
cdr3_nt: TGTGCCAGTGGGACTTCCCCTTTTAACTATGGCTACACCTTC

cdr3_length: 15
d_call: .
j_call: TRBJ2-1
clone_size: .
v_call: TRBV5-1
cdr3_aa: CASSLIGEAYNEQFF
cdr3_nt: TGCGCCAGCAGCTTGATAGGGGAGGCGTACAATGAGCAGTTCTTC

cdr3_length: 13
d_call: .
j_call: TRBJ1-5
clone_size: .
v_call: TRBV6-4
cdr3_aa: CASSVEGGQPQHF
cdr3_nt: TGTGCCAGCAGTGTTGAGGGGGGGCAGCCCCAGCATTTT

cdr3_length: 13
d_call: .
j_call: TRBJ1-5
clone_size: .
v_call: TRBV6-6
cdr3_aa: CASKGSGDGAQHF
cdr3_nt: TGTGCCAGCAAGGGGTCGGGGGACGGGGCCCAGCATTTT

cdr3_length: 11
d_call: .
j_call: TRBJ2-3
clone_size: .
v_call: TRBV10-3
cdr3_aa: CAISNGTVTYF
cdr3_nt: TGTGCCATCAGCAACGGGACTGTAACGTATTTT

cdr3_length: 15
d_call: .
j_call: TRBJ2-2
clone_size: .
v_call: TRBV5-4
cdr3_aa: CASSLQGRDTGELFF
cdr3_nt: TGTGCCAGCAGCTTACAGGGACGTGACACCGGGGAGCTGTTTTTT

cdr3_length: 16
d_call: TRBD2
j_call: TRBJ2-2
clone_size: .
v_call: TRBV5-4
cdr3_aa: CASGGRGGRGTGELFF
cdr3_nt: TGTGCCAGCGGGGGCCGCGGGGGGCGAGGGACCGGGGAGCTGTTTTTT

cdr3_length: 16
d_call: .
j_call: TRBJ1-5
clone_size: .
v_call: TRBV5-5
cdr3_aa: CASSLSGSPSNQPQHF
cdr3_nt: TGTGCCAGCAGCTTGTCAGGGTCCCCCAGCAATCAGCCCCAGCATTTT

cdr3_length: 15
d_call: TRBD1
j_call: TRBJ1-2
clone_size: .
v_call: TRBV27
cdr3_aa: CASSLSTGIGYGYTF
cdr3_nt: TGTGCCAGCAGTTTATCGACAGGGATCGGCTATGGCTACACCTTC

cdr3_length: 16
d_call: .
j_call: TRBJ1-5
clone_size: .
v_call: TRBV12-5
cdr3_aa: CASGLAGQNFNQPQHF
cdr3_nt: TGTGCTAGTGGTTTGGCCGGACAGAACTTCAATCAGCCCCAGCATTTT

cdr3_length: 13
d_call: .
j_call: TRBJ1-1
clone_size: .
v_call: TRBV29-1
cdr3_aa: CSSAGGMNTEAFF
cdr3_nt: TGCAGCTCCGCGGGGGGCATGAACACTGAAGCTTTCTTT

cdr3_length: 14
d_call: TRBD1
j_call: TRBJ2-7
clone_size: once
v_call: TRBV7-9
cdr3_aa: CASRTGTGTYEQYF
cdr3_nt: TGTGCCAGTAGAACCGGGACAGGCACCTACGAGCAGTACTTC

cdr3_length: 12
d_call: .
j_call: TRBJ2-1
clone_size: .
v_call: TRBV7-6
cdr3_aa: CASSVSSSEQFF
cdr3_nt: TGTGCCAGCAGCGTATCTAGTAGTGAGCAGTTCTTC

cdr3_length: 14
d_call: TRBD1
j_call: TRBJ1-4
clone_size: .
v_call: TRBV5-4
cdr3_aa: CASSTTGGSEKLFF
cdr3_nt: TGTGCCAGCAGCACGACAGGGGGCAGTGAAAAACTGTTTTTT

cdr3_length: 16
d_call: .
j_call: TRBJ1-2
clone_size: .
v_call: TRBV15
cdr3_aa: CATSSPWGPNRAGYTF
cdr3_nt: TGTGCCACCAGCTCCCCATGGGGCCCGAACCGTGCTGGCTACACCTTC

cdr3_length: 15
d_call: TRBD1
j_call: TRBJ2-7
clone_size: .
v_call: TRBV2
cdr3_aa: CASSADRAISWEQYF
cdr3_nt: TGTGCCAGCAGCGCTGACAGGGCAATCTCTTGGGAGCAGTACTTC

cdr3_length: 14
d_call: .
j_call: TRBJ1-5
clone_size: .
v_call: TRBV5-1
cdr3_aa: CASSFGGDGQPQHF
cdr3_nt: TGCGCCAGCAGCTTTGGCGGAGACGGTCAGCCCCAGCATTTT

cdr3_length: 14
d_call: .
j_call: TRBJ2-6
clone_size: few
v_call: TRBV2
cdr3_aa: CASSELSGANVLTF
cdr3_nt: TGTGCCAGCAGCGAACTTTCTGGGGCCAACGTCCTGACTTTC

cdr3_length: 13
d_call: TRBD1
j_call: TRBJ2-2
clone_size: .
v_call: TRBV7-3
cdr3_aa: CASSEGTAGELFF
cdr3_nt: TGTGCCAGCAGCGAGGGGACAGCCGGGGAGCTGTTTTTT

cdr3_length: 16
d_call: .
j_call: TRBJ2-7
clone_size: .
v_call: TRBV7-9
cdr3_aa: CSSSPSFREGLYEQYF
cdr3_nt: TGTTCCAGCAGCCCATCATTTAGAGAGGGACTCTACGAGCAGTACTTC

cdr3_length: 16
d_call: .
j_call: TRBJ2-2
clone_size: few
v_call: TRBV7-9
cdr3_aa: CASSQGQFANTGELFF
cdr3_nt: TGTGCCAGCAGCCAAGGACAGTTCGCGAACACCGGGGAGCTGTTTTTT

cdr3_length: 16
d_call: TRBD1
j_call: TRBJ2-1
clone_size: .
v_call: TRBV5-1
cdr3_aa: CASSLNMGQGIHEQFF
cdr3_nt: TGCGCCAGCAGCTTGAATATGGGACAGGGTATTCATGAGCAGTTCTTC

cdr3_length: 13
d_call: .
j_call: TRBJ2-3
clone_size: .
v_call: TRBV7-3
cdr3_aa: CASSSAVGNTQYF
cdr3_nt: TGTGCCAGCAGCTCCGCGGTCGGTAATACGCAGTATTTT

cdr3_length: 16
d_call: TRBD2
j_call: TRBJ2-1
clone_size: .
v_call: TRBV7-8
cdr3_aa: CASSPGTRGGFGEQFF
cdr3_nt: TGTGCCAGCAGCCCGGGTACGCGGGGGGGCTTTGGTGAGCAGTTCTTC

cdr3_length: 17
d_call: .
j_call: TRBJ2-2
clone_size: .
v_call: TRBV9
cdr3_aa: CASSVGGWQSYTGELFF
cdr3_nt: TGTGCCAGCAGCGTAGGCGGCTGGCAGAGCTACACCGGGGAGCTGTTTTTT

cdr3_length: 15
d_call: TRBD1
j_call: TRBJ1-2
clone_size: once
v_call: TRBV15
cdr3_aa: CATSTRQGNNYGYTF
cdr3_nt: TGTGCCACCAGCACACGACAGGGGAATAACTATGGCTACACCTTC

cdr3_length: 13
d_call: TRBD1
j_call: TRBJ2-7
clone_size: .
v_call: TRBV10-3
cdr3_aa: CAIRIGQGNEQYF
cdr3_nt: TGTGCCATCAGAATAGGACAGGGGAACGAGCAGTACTTC

cdr3_length: 15
d_call: .
j_call: TRBJ2-3
clone_size: once
v_call: TRBV19
cdr3_aa: CASSIVAGSTDTQYF
cdr3_nt: TGTGCCAGTAGTATTGTGGCGGGGTCCACAGATACGCAGTATTTT

cdr3_length: 16
d_call: TRBD1
j_call: TRBJ2-7
clone_size: .
v_call: TRBV27
cdr3_aa: CASSLDAGQGLYEQYF
cdr3_nt: TGTGCCAGCAGTTTGGATGCCGGACAGGGACTCTACGAGCAGTACTTC

cdr3_length: 15
d_call: .
j_call: TRBJ2-3
clone_size: .
v_call: TRBV7-8
cdr3_aa: CASSLVITGSDTQYF
cdr3_nt: TGTGCCAGCAGCTTAGTCATAACAGGGTCAGATACGCAGTATTTT

cdr3_length: 17
d_call: .
j_call: TRBJ2-1
clone_size: once
v_call: TRBV21-1
cdr3_aa: CASSNHRGPTRERNLFF
cdr3_nt: TGTGCCAGCAGCAACCACAGGGGGCCCACTCGAGAGAGAAATTTGTTCTTC

cdr3_length: 14
d_call: .
j_call: TRBJ2-7
clone_size: .
v_call: TRBV25-1
cdr3_aa: CASSESARVSEQYF
cdr3_nt: TGTGCCAGCAGTGAATCGGCCAGGGTTTCGGAGCAGTACTTC

cdr3_length: 15
d_call: TRBD1
j_call: TRBJ1-2
clone_size: .
v_call: TRBV12-5
cdr3_aa: CASGFQDRVAYGYTF
cdr3_nt: TGTGCTAGTGGATTCCAGGACAGGGTGGCCTATGGCTACACCTTC

cdr3_length: 14
d_call: .
j_call: TRBJ1-5
clone_size: .
v_call: TRBV2
cdr3_aa: CASRKDAGNQPQHF
cdr3_nt: TGTGCCAGCAGGAAGGATGCGGGCAATCAGCCCCAGCATTTT

cdr3_length: 15
d_call: .
j_call: TRBJ2-1
clone_size: .
v_call: TRBV28
cdr3_aa: CASSYPDRPYNEQFF
cdr3_nt: TGTGCCAGCTCCTACCCCGACAGGCCATACAATGAGCAGTTCTTC

cdr3_length: 12
d_call: .
j_call: TRBJ1-5
clone_size: once
v_call: TRBV6-5
cdr3_aa: CASSDHRQPQHF
cdr3_nt: TGTGCCAGCAGCGATCACCGGCAGCCCCAGCATTTT

cdr3_length: 18
d_call: .
j_call: TRBJ1-5
clone_size: .
v_call: TRBV6-1
cdr3_aa: CASSEALPGDGFNQPQHF
cdr3_nt: TGTGCCAGCAGTGAAGCGCTTCCGGGGGATGGCTTCAATCAGCCCCAGCATTTT

cdr3_length: 15
d_call: .
j_call: TRBJ1-2
clone_size: .
v_call: TRBV4-3
cdr3_aa: CASSQDWVLVGSYTF
cdr3_nt: TGCGCCAGCAGCCAAGATTGGGTCCTGGTGGGCAGCTACACCTTC

cdr3_length: 16
d_call: .
j_call: TRBJ2-1
clone_size: .
v_call: TRBV28
cdr3_aa: CASSFLGLASSNEQFF
cdr3_nt: TGTGCCAGCAGTTTTCTAGGTCTAGCGTCCTCCAATGAGCAGTTCTTC

cdr3_length: 15
d_call: TRBD1
j_call: TRBJ1-2
clone_size: .
v_call: TRBV19
cdr3_aa: CASRRTGGTNYGYTF
cdr3_nt: TGTGCCAGTAGACGGACAGGGGGCACTAACTATGGCTACACCTTC

cdr3_length: 14
d_call: TRBD2
j_call: TRBJ2-7
clone_size: .
v_call: TRBV19
cdr3_aa: CASSILAGVVEQYF
cdr3_nt: TGTGCCAGTAGTATACTAGCGGGGGTCGTTGAGCAGTACTTC

cdr3_length: 14
d_call: .
j_call: TRBJ1-1
clone_size: .
v_call: TRBV19
cdr3_aa: CASSIEEGIGEAFF
cdr3_nt: TGTGCCAGTAGTATAGAAGAGGGAATCGGTGAAGCTTTCTTT

cdr3_length: 14
d_call: .
j_call: TRBJ1-6
clone_size: .
v_call: TRBV6-5
cdr3_aa: CASSYGRVDSPLHF
cdr3_nt: TGTGCCAGCAGTTATGGGAGGGTAGACTCACCCCTCCACTTT